This is a list of T cell receptor beta chains from one sample in a study of graft-versus-host responses after intestinal transplantation. Clones were sequenced by immunoSEQ multiplex PCR, and TCRdb holds only the in-frame ones, with some missing. This sample has about 43,000 clones, with approximately 94% found just once. The sequencing used PBMCs, collected 335 days after intestinal transplant. Receptor source: a human patient who received an intestinal transplant, so some T cells may come from the graft donor. Both conserved end residues are part of each CDR3. The D gene is left open where the match is weak. Expanded clones get a size class; other rows say once, few or many, or leave the size out.

D gene | clone size | J gene | V gene | CDR3 DNA | CDR3 protein
NA | NA | TRBJ2-7 | TRBV6-1 | TGTGCCAGCAGGTGGATGCAGGGAGGCTACGAGCAGTACTTC | CASRWMQGGYEQYF
NA | few | TRBJ2-7 | TRBV19 | TGTGCCAGTAGTATAGTAAGGGGAAGCGAGCAGTACTTC | CASSIVRGSEQYF
NA | once | TRBJ1-3 | TRBV5-1 | TGCGCCAGCAGGGGCGGCCTCACTGGAAACACCATATATTTT | CASRGGLTGNTIYF
NA | NA | TRBJ2-2 | TRBV6-5 | TGTGCCAGCAGTTCAGGTGGCGGGGAGCTGTTTTTT | CASSSGGGELFF
NA | NA | TRBJ1-1 | TRBV7-9 | TGTGCCAGCATCCTCTCGGAGAGCACTGAAGCTTTCTTT | CASILSESTEAFF
NA | NA | TRBJ1-6 | TRBV4-1 | TGCGCCAGCAGCCAAGAACGGCGAGGCTCCTATAATTCACCCCTCCACTTT | CASSQERRGSYNSPLHF
NA | once | TRBJ2-2 | TRBV5-5 | TGTGCCAGCAGCTCATCCGGGGGACATGCGAACACCGGGGAGCTGTTTTTT | CASSSSGGHANTGELFF
NA | once | TRBJ2-3 | TRBV2 | TGTGCCAGCAGTAGAGAAGGCACAGATACGCAGTATTTT | CASSREGTDTQYF
NA | NA | TRBJ2-7 | TRBV5-5 | TGTGCCAGCAGCCTCATACCCCCCGGACAGAATTTCATCTACGAGCAGTACTTC | CASSLIPPGQNFIYEQYF
NA | NA | TRBJ1-1 | TRBV6-1 | TGTGCCACCTTGGGACACCTGAACACTGAAGCTTTCTTT | CATLGHLNTEAFF
TRBD2 | NA | TRBJ2-2 | TRBV5-4 | TGTGCCAGCAGCGGTAGCGGGAGGGCCAGGACCGGGGAGCTGTTTTTT | CASSGSGRARTGELFF
NA | NA | TRBJ2-5 | TRBV29-1 | TGCAGCGTTGAAGGTGGCGAAGAGACCCAGTACTTC | CSVEGGEETQYF
NA | NA | TRBJ2-5 | TRBV18 | TGTGCCAGCTCACCCGGGGTAGACGGGACCCAGTACTTC | CASSPGVDGTQYF
NA | NA | TRBJ1-2 | TRBV15 | TGTGCCACCAGCAGTTCTACCCGCCGGGTTGACGTCCAAGCCGGCTATGGCTACACCTTC | CATSSSTRRVDVQAGYGYTF
NA | NA | TRBJ1-5 | TRBV18 | TGTGCCAGCTCACCCGACAGAAATCAGCCCCAGCATTTT | CASSPDRNQPQHF
NA | NA | TRBJ2-1 | TRBV15 | TGTGCCACCAGCAGAGATCTCCCCAAGGCCAATGAGCAGTTCTTC | CATSRDLPKANEQFF